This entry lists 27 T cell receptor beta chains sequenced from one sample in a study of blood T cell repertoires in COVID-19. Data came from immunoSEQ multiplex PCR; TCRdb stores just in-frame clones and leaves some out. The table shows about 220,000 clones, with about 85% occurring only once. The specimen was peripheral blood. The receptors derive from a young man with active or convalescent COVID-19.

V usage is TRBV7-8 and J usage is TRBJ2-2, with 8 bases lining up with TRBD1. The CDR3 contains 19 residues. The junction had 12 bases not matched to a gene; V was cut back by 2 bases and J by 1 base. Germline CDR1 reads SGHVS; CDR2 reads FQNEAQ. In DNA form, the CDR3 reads TGTGCCAGCAGCTTATGGAGACAGGGGATATTAATGAACACCGGGGAGCTGTTTTTT. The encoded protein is CASSLWRQGILMNTGELFF.

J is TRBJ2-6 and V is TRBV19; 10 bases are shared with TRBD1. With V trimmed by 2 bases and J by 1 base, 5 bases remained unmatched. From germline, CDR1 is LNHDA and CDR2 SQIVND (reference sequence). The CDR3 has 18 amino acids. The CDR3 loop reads CASSIPGQGPSGANVLTF. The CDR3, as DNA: TGTGCCAGTAGTATACCGGGACAGGGGCCTTCTGGGGCCAACGTCCTGACTTTC.

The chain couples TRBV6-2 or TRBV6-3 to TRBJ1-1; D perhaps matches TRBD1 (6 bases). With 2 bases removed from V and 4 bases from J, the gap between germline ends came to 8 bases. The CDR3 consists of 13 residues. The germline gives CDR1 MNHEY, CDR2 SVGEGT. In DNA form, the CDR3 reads TGTGCCAGCAGTTACCGCAGGGGCACTGAAGCTTTCTTT. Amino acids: CASSYRRGTEAFF.

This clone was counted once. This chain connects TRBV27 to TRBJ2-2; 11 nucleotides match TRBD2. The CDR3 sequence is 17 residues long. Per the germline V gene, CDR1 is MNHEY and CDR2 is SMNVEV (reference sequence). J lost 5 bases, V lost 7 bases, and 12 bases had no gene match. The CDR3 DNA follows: TGTGCCAGCAACCAATTAGCGGGAGGGCGGGGGACCGGGGAGCTGTTTTTT. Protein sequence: CASNQLAGGRGTGELFF.

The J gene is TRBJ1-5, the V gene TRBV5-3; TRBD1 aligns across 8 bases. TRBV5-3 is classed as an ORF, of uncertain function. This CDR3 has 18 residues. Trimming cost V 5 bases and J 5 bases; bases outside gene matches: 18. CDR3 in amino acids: CARRLDRGRTCKDQPQHF. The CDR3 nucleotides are TGTGCCAGAAGACTAGACAGGGGACGAACATGTAAGGATCAGCCCCAGCATTTT.

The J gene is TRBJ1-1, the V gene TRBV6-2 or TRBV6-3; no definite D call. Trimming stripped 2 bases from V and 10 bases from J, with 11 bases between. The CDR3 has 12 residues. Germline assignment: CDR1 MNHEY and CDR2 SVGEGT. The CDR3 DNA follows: TGTGCCAGCAGTTACAGCATCCTCGGAGCTTTCTTT. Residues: CASSYSILGAFF.

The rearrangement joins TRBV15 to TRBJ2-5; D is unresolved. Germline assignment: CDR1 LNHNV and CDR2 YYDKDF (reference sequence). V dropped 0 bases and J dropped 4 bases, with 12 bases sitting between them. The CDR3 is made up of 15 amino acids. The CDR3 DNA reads TGTGCCACCAGCAGAGATCTCTCAGGTGGAGAGACCCAGTACTTC. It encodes CATSRDLSGGETQYF.

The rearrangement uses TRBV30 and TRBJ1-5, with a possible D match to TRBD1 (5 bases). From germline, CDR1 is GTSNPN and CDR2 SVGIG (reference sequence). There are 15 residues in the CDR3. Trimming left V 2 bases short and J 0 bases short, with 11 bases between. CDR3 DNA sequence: TGTGCCTGGAGTCCCGACAGCCATAGCAATCAGCCCCAGCATTTT. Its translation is CAWSPDSHSNQPQHF. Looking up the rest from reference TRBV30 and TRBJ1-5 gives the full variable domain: SQTIHQWPATLVQPVGSPLSLECTVEGTSNPNLYWYRQAAGRGLQLLFYSVGIGQISSEVPQNLSASRPQDRQFILSSKKLLLSDSGFYLCAWSPDSHSNQPQHFGDGTRLSIL.

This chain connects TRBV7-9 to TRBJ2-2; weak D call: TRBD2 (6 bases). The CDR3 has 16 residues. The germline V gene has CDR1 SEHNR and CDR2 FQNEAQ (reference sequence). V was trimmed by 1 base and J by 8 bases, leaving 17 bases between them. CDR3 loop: CASSLDGRHLRGELFF. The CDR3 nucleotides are TGTGCCAGCAGCTTAGACGGGAGACATTTACGGGGGGAGCTGTTTTTT.

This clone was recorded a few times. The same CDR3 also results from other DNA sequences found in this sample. The CDR3 reads CASSLSRQGNNQPQHF. The CDR3 DNA sequence: TGTGCCAGCAGTTTATCCAGACAGGGGAACAATCAGCCCCAGCATTTT. V usage is TRBV28 and J usage is TRBJ1-5; TRBD1 matches 8 bases. The CDR3 sequence is 16 residues long. CDR1 and CDR2 (germline): MDHEN, SYDVKM. The V segment lost 1 base and the J segment 3 bases; nucleotides outside the gene matches: 5.

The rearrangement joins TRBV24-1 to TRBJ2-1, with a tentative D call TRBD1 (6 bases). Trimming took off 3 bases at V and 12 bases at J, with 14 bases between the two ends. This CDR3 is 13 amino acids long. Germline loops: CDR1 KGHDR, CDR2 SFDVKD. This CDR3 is CATSDRTDFGQFF. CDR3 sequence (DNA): TGTGCCACCAGTGATCGGACAGATTTCGGGCAGTTCTTC.

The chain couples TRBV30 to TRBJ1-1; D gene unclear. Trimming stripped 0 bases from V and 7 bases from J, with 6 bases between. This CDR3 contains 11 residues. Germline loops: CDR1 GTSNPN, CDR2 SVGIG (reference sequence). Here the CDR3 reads CAWSVLVEAFF. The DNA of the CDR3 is TGTGCCTGGAGTGTACTAGTTGAAGCTTTCTTT.

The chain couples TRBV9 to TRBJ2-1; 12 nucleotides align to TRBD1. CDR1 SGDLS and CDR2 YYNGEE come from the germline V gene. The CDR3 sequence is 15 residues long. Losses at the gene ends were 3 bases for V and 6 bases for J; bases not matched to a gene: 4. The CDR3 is CASSAGTGGFNEQFF. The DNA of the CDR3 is TGTGCCAGCAGCGCCGGGACAGGGGGCTTCAATGAGCAGTTCTTC.

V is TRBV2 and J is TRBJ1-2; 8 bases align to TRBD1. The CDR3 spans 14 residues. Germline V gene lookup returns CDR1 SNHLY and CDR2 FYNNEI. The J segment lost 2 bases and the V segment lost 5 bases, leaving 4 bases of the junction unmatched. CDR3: CASSSQGANYGYTF. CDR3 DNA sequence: TGTGCCAGCAGTAGTCAGGGGGCAAACTATGGCTACACCTTC.

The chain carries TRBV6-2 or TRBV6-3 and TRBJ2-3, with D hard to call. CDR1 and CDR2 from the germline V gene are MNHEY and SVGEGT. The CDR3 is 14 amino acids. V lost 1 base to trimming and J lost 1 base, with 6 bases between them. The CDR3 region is CASSYFQGTDTQYF. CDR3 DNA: TGTGCCAGCAGTTACTTCCAGGGCACAGATACGCAGTATTTT.

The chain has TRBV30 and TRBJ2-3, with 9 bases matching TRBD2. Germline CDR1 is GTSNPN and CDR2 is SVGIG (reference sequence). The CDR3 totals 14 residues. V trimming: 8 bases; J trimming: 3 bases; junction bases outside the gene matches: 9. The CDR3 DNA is TGTGCCCTAGCGGGGACGAGGGGGACAGATACGCAGTATTTT. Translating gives CALAGTRGTDTQYF.

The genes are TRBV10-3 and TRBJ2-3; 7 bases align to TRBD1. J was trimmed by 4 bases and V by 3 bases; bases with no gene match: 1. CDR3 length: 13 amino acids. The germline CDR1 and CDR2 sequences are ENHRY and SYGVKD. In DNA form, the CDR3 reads TGTGCCATCAGTGAAGGGGGCCCAGATACGCAGTATTTT. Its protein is CAISEGGPDTQYF.

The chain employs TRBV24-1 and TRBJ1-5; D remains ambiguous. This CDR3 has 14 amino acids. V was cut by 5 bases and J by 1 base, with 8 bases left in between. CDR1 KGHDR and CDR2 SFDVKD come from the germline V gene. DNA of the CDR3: TGTGCCACCAGTGCCCGGGAGAGCAATCAGCCCCAGCATTTT. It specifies CATSARESNQPQHF.

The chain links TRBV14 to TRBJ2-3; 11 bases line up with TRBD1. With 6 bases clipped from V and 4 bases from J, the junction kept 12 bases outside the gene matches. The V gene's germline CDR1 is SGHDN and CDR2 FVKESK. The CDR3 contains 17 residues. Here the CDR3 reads CASSRAGTGGLADTQYF. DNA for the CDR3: TGTGCCAGCAGTCGGGCCGGGACAGGGGGGTTAGCAGATACGCAGTATTTT.

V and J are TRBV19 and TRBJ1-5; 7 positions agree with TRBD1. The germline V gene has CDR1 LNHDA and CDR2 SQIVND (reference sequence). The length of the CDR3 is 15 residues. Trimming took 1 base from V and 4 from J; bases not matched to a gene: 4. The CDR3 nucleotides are TGTGCCAGTAGTATAGTAAGGGGGCAAAATCAGCCCCAGCATTTT. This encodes CASSIVRGQNQPQHF.

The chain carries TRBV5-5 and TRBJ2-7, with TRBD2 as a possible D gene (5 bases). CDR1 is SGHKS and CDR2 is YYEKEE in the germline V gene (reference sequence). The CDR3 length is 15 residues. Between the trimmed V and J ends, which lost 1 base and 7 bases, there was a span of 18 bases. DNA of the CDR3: TGTGCCAGCAGCTTGCCGCGTGTGGGAGTAAGGGAGCAGTACTTC. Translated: CASSLPRVGVREQYF.

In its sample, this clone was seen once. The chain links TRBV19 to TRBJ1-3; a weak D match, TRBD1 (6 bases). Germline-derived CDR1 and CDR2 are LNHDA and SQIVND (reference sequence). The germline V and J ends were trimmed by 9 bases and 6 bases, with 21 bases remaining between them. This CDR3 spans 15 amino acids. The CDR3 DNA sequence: TGTGCCAGCGCCCTGGACAGCGTATATGTAAACACCATATATTTT. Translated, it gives CASALDSVYVNTIYF.

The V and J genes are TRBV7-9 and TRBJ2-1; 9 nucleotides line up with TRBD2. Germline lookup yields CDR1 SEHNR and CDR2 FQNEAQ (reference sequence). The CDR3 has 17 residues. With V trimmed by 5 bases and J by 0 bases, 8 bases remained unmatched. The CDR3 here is CASSLFLSGSSYNEQFF. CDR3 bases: TGTGCCAGCAGCCTATTCCTTAGCGGGAGCTCCTACAATGAGCAGTTCTTC.

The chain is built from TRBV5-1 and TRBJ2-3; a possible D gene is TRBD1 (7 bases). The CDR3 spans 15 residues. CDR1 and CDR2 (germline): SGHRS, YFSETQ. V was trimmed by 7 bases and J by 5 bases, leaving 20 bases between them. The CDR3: CASAPEGASGDTQYF. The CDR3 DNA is TGCGCCAGCGCCCCGGAGGGGGCATCAGGAGATACGCAGTATTTT.

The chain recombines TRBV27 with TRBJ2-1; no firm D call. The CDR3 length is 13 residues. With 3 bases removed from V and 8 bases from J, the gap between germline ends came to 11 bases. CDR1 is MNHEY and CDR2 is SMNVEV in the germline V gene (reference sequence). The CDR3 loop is CASSFSAEDEQFF. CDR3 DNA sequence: TGTGCCAGCAGTTTTTCGGCTGAGGATGAGCAGTTCTTC.

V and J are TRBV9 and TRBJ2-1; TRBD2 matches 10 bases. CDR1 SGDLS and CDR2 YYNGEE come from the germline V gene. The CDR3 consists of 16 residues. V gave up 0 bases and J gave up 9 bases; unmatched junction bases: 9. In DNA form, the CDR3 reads TGTGCCAGCAGCGTAGATGCTAGCGGGGGCCTGGGTGAGCAGTTCTTC. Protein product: CASSVDASGGLGEQFF.

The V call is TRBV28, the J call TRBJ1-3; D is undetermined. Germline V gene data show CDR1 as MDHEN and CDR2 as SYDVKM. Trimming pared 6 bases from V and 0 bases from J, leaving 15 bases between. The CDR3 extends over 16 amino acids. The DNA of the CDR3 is TGTGCCAGCAGAACGGTAGACACCTACTCTGGAAACACCATATATTTT. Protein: CASRTVDTYSGNTIYF.